This T cell receptor beta chain was recorded in a study of CD8+ T cells in alopecia areata. Treatment of the sample: oral pan-JAK inhibitor, 5-10 mg twice daily. In alopecia areata patients, both lesional scalp punch biopsies and peripheral blood were collected. Extracted RNA was reverse transcribed into cDNA, the sequencing template. Data came from immunoSEQ multiplex PCR; TCRdb stores just in-frame clones and leaves some out. Of 120,000 or so clones detected, approximately 52% appear once; the ten largest clones hold more than 25%. Findings of the study overall: Tofacitinib significantly reduced both scalp clonality and expanded CD8+ clones among the top 100.

As regards this clone: Its antigen is as yet unknown.

Germline CDR1 reads SGHVS; CDR2 reads FQNEAQ. The V gene lost 1 base and the J gene lost 3 bases, with 10 bases spanning the gap. The CDR3 totals 14 residues. The origin of this receptor is a human donor with alopecia areata. The sequenced sample was CD8+ T cells sorted from blood, obtained at week 4, from a patient treated with tofacitinib. The V gene is TRBV7-8, the J gene TRBJ2-7; maybe TRBD1 (6 bases). CDR3 protein: CASSLEAGDYEQYF. The CDR3 DNA follows: TGTGCCAGCAGCTTAGAGGCAGGGGACTACGAGCAGTACTTC. Full variable domain (missing parts from reference TRBV7-8 and TRBJ2-7): GAGVSQSPRYKVAKRGQDVALRCDPISGHVSLFWYQQALGQGPEFLTYFQNEAQLDKSGLPSDRFFAERPEGSVSTLKIQRTQQEDSAVYLCASSLEAGDYEQYFGPGTRLTVT.